The 5 T cell receptor beta chains in this list originate from one sample, sequenced in a study of identical twins. Via MiXCR, TCRdb re-called the 5' RACE reads, giving one row per CDR3 protein. The top ten hold 2.9% of the sample, which has 470,000 or so distinct CDR3 sequences, more than 20% seen once. The same specimen was also included in a second study, on T cells expressing NK-cell markers.

The sequenced material came from CD4+ T cells sorted from blood. The receptors were gathered from a woman younger than 30 in good health.

This clonotype was detected only a few times. V and J are TRBV18 and TRBJ1-2, with 8 bases matching TRBD1. Germline values: CDR1 KGHSH, CDR2 LQKENI. J gave up 3 bases and V 6 bases, and 3 bases lay outside the gene matches. CDR3 length equals 13 residues. The CDR3 coding sequence is TGTGCCAGCTCTACAGGGGGTGACTATGGCTACACCTTC. It encodes CASSTGGDYGYTF.

The chain uses TRBV7-9 and TRBJ2-1; 9 nucleotides line up with TRBD1. CDR3 length equals 14 residues. V lost 10 bases, J lost 7 bases, and 11 bases stayed unmatched. CDR1 SEHNR and CDR2 FQNEAQ come from the germline V gene (reference sequence). This chain's CDR3 is CATEPGDRVNEQFF. CDR3 nucleotide sequence: TGTGCCACCGAACCTGGGGACAGGGTGAATGAGCAGTTCTTC.

In its sample, this clonotype was seen a few times. The rearrangement joins TRBV28 to TRBJ2-3, with D unclear. There are 15 residues in the CDR3. CDR1 is MDHEN and CDR2 is SYDVKM in the germline V gene. V was cut by 2 bases and J by 0 bases, with 9 bases left in between. The CDR3 DNA is TGTGCCAGCAGTTTAAGGAGAACTAGCACAGATACGCAGTATTTT. Translating it yields CASSLRRTSTDTQYF.

The chain links TRBV29-1 to TRBJ2-5; tentatively, D is TRBD2 (5 bases). Germline-derived CDR1 and CDR2 are SQVTM and ANQGSEA. The CDR3 totals 12 residues. With 4 bases removed from V and 4 bases from J, the gap between germline ends came to 10 bases. DNA of the CDR3: TGCAGCGTTGGTCCCGGAGGAGAGACCCAGTACTTC. It encodes CSVGPGGETQYF.

This clonotype occurred a few times. This chain uses TRBV6-1 with TRBJ2-3, with D possibly being TRBD2 (5 bases). V was shortened by 8 bases and J by 10 bases, with 22 bases between the two germline ends. Germline V gives CDR1 MNHNS, CDR2 SASEGT. The CDR3 is 14 amino acids. The CDR3 spells CASGGRKLSSPQYF. CDR3 coding DNA: TGTGCCAGCGGAGGCCGAAAGCTAAGCTCCCCGCAGTATTTT.